The rows below give T cell receptor beta chains drawn from one sample of a study of blood T cell repertoires in COVID-19. The repertoire was sequenced with immunoSEQ multiplex PCR; TCRdb's copy has only in-frame clones and lacks some. The sample contains tens of thousands of clones, around 90% of which appear only once. The source material was peripheral blood. These receptors were collected from a man in his 60s with acute or convalescent COVID-19. Each CDR3 is given with its conserved first and last residue. Fields, in order: CDR3 protein, J gene, V gene, CDR3 length.

cdr3_aa: CASTRQGAGTGELFF
j_call: TRBJ2-2
v_call: TRBV28
cdr3_length: 15

cdr3_aa: CASSGLAEQYF
j_call: TRBJ2-7
v_call: TRBV6-5
cdr3_length: 11

cdr3_aa: CASRGGAGTEAFF
j_call: TRBJ1-1
v_call: TRBV19
cdr3_length: 13

cdr3_aa: CASSIPGQGFAEAFF
j_call: TRBJ1-1
v_call: TRBV5-6
cdr3_length: 15

cdr3_aa: CASSRTRDTQYF
j_call: TRBJ2-3
v_call: TRBV3-1/TRBV3-2
cdr3_length: 12

cdr3_aa: CASSLRTSTGAYNEQFF
j_call: TRBJ2-1
v_call: TRBV4-1
cdr3_length: 17

cdr3_aa: CASSPTGGGFYEQYF
j_call: TRBJ2-7
v_call: TRBV5-1
cdr3_length: 15

cdr3_aa: CASSLGRAIYNEQFF
j_call: TRBJ2-1
v_call: TRBV5-6
cdr3_length: 15

cdr3_aa: CAWSVREYEQYF
j_call: TRBJ2-7
v_call: TRBV30
cdr3_length: 12

cdr3_aa: CASIRDAGRETQYF
j_call: TRBJ2-5
v_call: TRBV5-5
cdr3_length: 14

cdr3_aa: CASQTGGLGYTF
j_call: TRBJ1-2
v_call: TRBV2
cdr3_length: 12

cdr3_aa: CASSLLRNTEAFF
j_call: TRBJ1-1
v_call: TRBV5-8
cdr3_length: 13

cdr3_aa: CASRPTNNMNTEAFF
j_call: TRBJ1-1
v_call: TRBV10-1
cdr3_length: 15

cdr3_aa: CASSLGAGITGELFF
j_call: TRBJ2-2
v_call: TRBV5-1
cdr3_length: 15

cdr3_aa: CASSLDRLDYGYTF
j_call: TRBJ1-2
v_call: TRBV5-4
cdr3_length: 14

cdr3_aa: CASSLTGRTEAFF
j_call: TRBJ1-1
v_call: TRBV5-1
cdr3_length: 13

cdr3_aa: CASSLRTAQETQYF
j_call: TRBJ2-5
v_call: TRBV7-6
cdr3_length: 14

cdr3_aa: CASSMTFEVGAATDGYTF
j_call: TRBJ1-2
v_call: TRBV5-1
cdr3_length: 18

cdr3_aa: CASSEAGTGNYGYTF
j_call: TRBJ1-2
v_call: TRBV6-1
cdr3_length: 15

cdr3_aa: CASSGQGQGYTEAFF
j_call: TRBJ1-1
v_call: TRBV5-1
cdr3_length: 15

cdr3_aa: CASSLLAGEPSDEQFF
j_call: TRBJ2-1
v_call: TRBV28
cdr3_length: 16

cdr3_aa: CASSLGSQGRDTQYF
j_call: TRBJ2-3
v_call: TRBV7-7
cdr3_length: 15

cdr3_aa: CASSYLGRGGETQYF
j_call: TRBJ2-5
v_call: TRBV5-6
cdr3_length: 15

cdr3_aa: CASSPLPGDNTGELFF
j_call: TRBJ2-2
v_call: TRBV18
cdr3_length: 16

cdr3_aa: CASSQAGDNSPLHF
j_call: TRBJ1-6
v_call: TRBV11-2
cdr3_length: 14

cdr3_aa: CASSPGARVQDTQYF
j_call: TRBJ2-3
v_call: TRBV5-1
cdr3_length: 15

cdr3_aa: CASSDPRGVEQYF
j_call: TRBJ2-7
v_call: TRBV2
cdr3_length: 13

cdr3_aa: CASSVGGTTGAYGYTF
j_call: TRBJ1-2
v_call: TRBV9
cdr3_length: 16

cdr3_aa: CATSDSTSGRAQETQYF
j_call: TRBJ2-5
v_call: TRBV24-1
cdr3_length: 17

cdr3_aa: CASSPGGTDTQYF
j_call: TRBJ2-3
v_call: TRBV11-2
cdr3_length: 13

cdr3_aa: CASSQVSGRGVYEQYF
j_call: TRBJ2-7
v_call: TRBV4-1
cdr3_length: 16

cdr3_aa: CATSRRTGVNEQFF
j_call: TRBJ2-1
v_call: TRBV24-1
cdr3_length: 14

cdr3_aa: CASSPRGGAGNIQYF
j_call: TRBJ2-4
v_call: TRBV7-8
cdr3_length: 15

cdr3_aa: CASSPWGVGPKNIQYF
j_call: TRBJ2-4
v_call: TRBV28
cdr3_length: 16